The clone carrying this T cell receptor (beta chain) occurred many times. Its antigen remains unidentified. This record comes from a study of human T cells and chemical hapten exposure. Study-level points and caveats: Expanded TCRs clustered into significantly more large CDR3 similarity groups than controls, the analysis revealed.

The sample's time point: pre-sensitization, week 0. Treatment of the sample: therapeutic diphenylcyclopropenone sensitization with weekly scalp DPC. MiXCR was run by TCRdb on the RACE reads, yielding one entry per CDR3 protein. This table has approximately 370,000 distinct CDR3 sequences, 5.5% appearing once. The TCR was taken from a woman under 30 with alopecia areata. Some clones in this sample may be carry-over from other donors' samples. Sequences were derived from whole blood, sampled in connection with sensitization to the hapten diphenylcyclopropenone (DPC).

CDR3 sequence reads: CASSPETGLTF. The CDR3, as DNA: TGTGCCAGCAGTCCGGAGACAGGGTTAACCTTC. The chain joins TRBV12-3 or TRBV12-4 to TRBJ1-2; TRBD1 aligns across 7 bases. The CDR3 spans 11 residues. J was trimmed by 14 bases and V by 5 bases; bases with no gene match: 8.